This TCR beta chain originates from a study of blood T cells in healthy people across ages. General study findings and limits: Strong correlation was found linking TCR beta diversity to naive T cell percentage.

A second PCR, run for roughly 7 to 11 cycles, used a sample-barcoded 5' primer plus a J-beta primer mix. Through a template-switch adaptor with 12 random nucleotides, each cDNA molecule received a tag. MiXCR was run by TCRdb on the 5' RACE reads, yielding one entry per CDR3 protein. The table shows about 780,000 distinct CDR3 sequences, with 35% to 50% occurring only once. This clonotype was counted a few times. As yet, its antigen is unknown. This CDR3 spans 15 amino acids. The V and J ends lost 1 base and 6 bases respectively, with 15 bases between them. Per the germline V gene, CDR1 is SGHTA and CDR2 is FQGNSA.

The chain joins TRBV7-2 to TRBJ1-2; no definite D call. Material for sequencing was blood. The clonotype comes from a man aged 80 or over in good health. CDR3 amino acids: CASSLGASHADGYTF. The CDR3 DNA is TGTGCCAGCAGCTTAGGCGCCTCACATGCAGATGGCTACACCTTC.